These 6 T cell receptor beta chains came from one sample sequenced in a study of CD4 and CD8 cells across lung adenocarcinoma regions. From the PCR reads, TCRdb called clonotypes with MiXCR, one entry per CDR3 protein. The sample carries about 25,000 distinct CDR3 sequences, about half recorded once. Sequencing was done on a sample of CD8+ T cells from the center of a lung tumor. The origin of the receptors is a male donor with lung adenocarcinoma. The CD4 and CD8 labels of this study may be unreliable.

This clonotype was seen at least ten times. The chain has TRBV6-7 and TRBJ2-7; D unclear. TRBV6-7 is an ORF, with its function uncertain. V lost 5 bases, J lost 6 bases, and 14 bases lay in between. This CDR3 region has 13 residues. DNA for the CDR3: TGTGCCAGCAGTGGCGCAAGTGGTTCCGAGCAGTACTTC. It is translated as CASSGASGSEQYF.

About this clonotype itself: One junction end disagrees with the germline gene, perhaps due to a read error. The genes are TRBV10-1 and TRBJ2-4; either TRBD1 or TRBD2 may supply D (6 bases each). This CDR3 is built from 16 residues. CDR1 is WNHNN, CDR2 SYGVQD, per germline (reference sequence). The CDR3 nucleotides read TGCGCCAGCCTTCTTCCGGGGCTGCGGGACACAAACACTCAGTACTTC. Its protein product is CASLLPGLRDTNTQYF.

By proportion, this clonotype is medium-sized. The chain is built from TRBV6-1 and TRBJ2-6; D is uncertain. Germline V lookup: CDR1 MNHNS, CDR2 SASEGT. With 8 bases removed from V and 1 base from J, the gap between germline ends came to 12 bases. This CDR3 contains 15 residues. The DNA of the CDR3 is TGTGCCAGCGGGCTAGTCGCTTCTGGGGCCAACGTCCTGACTTTC. Translation: CASGLVASGANVLTF.

This clonotype is labeled medium-sized (0.01 to 0.1%). This sequence joins TRBV6-5 and TRBJ2-1; TRBD2 might be the D (5 bases). The J call may be in error: the DNA end matches TRBJ2-5 better. Germline assignment: CDR1 MNHEY and CDR2 SVGAGI. There are 13 residues in the CDR3. CDR3 DNA: TGTGCCAGCAGTCGGGGATGGTGGGAGACCCAGTACTTC. As protein: CASSRGWWETQYF.

This clonotype showed up many times. For the CDR3, the DNA is TGTGCCAGCAGCCCCCTTGGGCGGACAGGGAATTACGAGCAGTACTTC. Protein product: CASSPLGRTGNYEQYF. The chain couples TRBV11-2 to TRBJ2-1, with 8 bases identical to TRBD1. The J call is uncertain, as TRBJ2-7 better fits the DNA end. Germline-derived CDR1 and CDR2 are SGHAT and FQNNGV. This CDR3 spans 16 amino acids.

This clonotype was seen repeatedly, ten times or more. The CDR3 region has the DNA TGTGCCAGCCAAGCCAATGAGCAGTTCTTC. Its translation: CASQANEQFF. The rearrangement links TRBV28 to TRBJ2-1; D gene ambiguous. Germline CDR1 MDHEN, CDR2 SYDVKM. This CDR3 contains 10 residues. V was cut by 8 bases and J by 6 bases, with 5 bases left in between.